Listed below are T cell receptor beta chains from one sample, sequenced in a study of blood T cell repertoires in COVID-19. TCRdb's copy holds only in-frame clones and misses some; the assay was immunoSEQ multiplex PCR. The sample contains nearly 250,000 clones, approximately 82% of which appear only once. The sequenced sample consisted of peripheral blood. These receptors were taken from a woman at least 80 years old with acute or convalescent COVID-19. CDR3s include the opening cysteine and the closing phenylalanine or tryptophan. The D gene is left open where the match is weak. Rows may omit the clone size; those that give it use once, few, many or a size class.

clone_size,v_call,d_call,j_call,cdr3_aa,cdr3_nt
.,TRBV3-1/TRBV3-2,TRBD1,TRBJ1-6,CASSLGQGNSPLHF,TGTGCCAGCAGCCTGGGACAGGGGAATTCACCCCTCCACTTT
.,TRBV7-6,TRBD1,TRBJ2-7,CASSLGDRGLEQYF,TGTGCCAGCAGCTTAGGGGACAGGGGGCTCGAGCAGTACTTC
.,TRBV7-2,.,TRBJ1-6,CASSQTGNSPLHF,TGTGCCAGCAGCCAAACAGGGAATTCACCCCTCCACTTT
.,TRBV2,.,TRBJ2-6,CASRRTGANVLTF,TGTGCCAGCAGGCGAACTGGGGCCAACGTCCTGACTTTC
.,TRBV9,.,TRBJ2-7,CASSVEGTGGAYEQYF,TGTGCCAGCAGCGTAGAAGGGACTGGAGGTGCTTACGAGCAGTACTTC
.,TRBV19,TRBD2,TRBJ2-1,CASRGLAGGHNEQFF,TGTGCCAGTAGGGGGCTGGCGGGAGGTCACAATGAGCAGTTCTTC
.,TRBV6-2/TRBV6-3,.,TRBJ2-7,CASSTPTAYTGQRSYEQYF,TGTGCCAGCAGTACCCCAACCGCCTACACAGGGCAACGATCCTACGAGCAGTACTTC
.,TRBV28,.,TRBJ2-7,CASSLQAYEQYF,TGTGCCAGCAGTTTACAGGCGTACGAGCAGTACTTC
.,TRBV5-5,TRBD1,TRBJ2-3,CASRIQGAADTQYF,TGTGCCAGCAGGATACAGGGGGCTGCAGATACGCAGTATTTT
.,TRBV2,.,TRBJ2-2,CASLRVGGGELFF,TGTGCCAGCTTACGGGTTGGAGGCGGGGAGCTGTTTTTT
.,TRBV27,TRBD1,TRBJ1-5,CASSYRGSNQPQHF,TGTGCCAGCAGTTACAGGGGGAGCAATCAGCCCCAGCATTTT
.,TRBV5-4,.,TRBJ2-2,CASSPARDTGELFF,TGTGCCAGCAGCCCAGCCCGGGACACCGGGGAGCTGTTTTTT
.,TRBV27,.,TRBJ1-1,CASSLGGITEAFF,TGTGCCAGTTCGCTGGGGGGAATCACTGAAGCTTTCTTT
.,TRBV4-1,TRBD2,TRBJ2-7,CASSPQGLGFHEQYF,TGCGCCAGCAGCCCCCAAGGACTAGGGTTCCACGAGCAGTACTTC
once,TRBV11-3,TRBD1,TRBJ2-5,CASSPGQGPETQYF,TGTGCCAGCAGCCCCGGACAGGGCCCAGAGACCCAGTACTTC
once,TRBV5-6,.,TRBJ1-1,CASSLAQGREAFF,TGTGCCAGCAGCTTGGCGCAGGGGCGGGAGGCTTTCTTT
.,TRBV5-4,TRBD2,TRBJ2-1,CASSLFSGREQFF,TGTGCCAGCAGCTTGTTTAGCGGGAGGGAGCAGTTCTTC
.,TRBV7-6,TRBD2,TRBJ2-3,CASSLFSEKPGLAGLDTQYF,TGTGCCAGCAGCTTATTTTCTGAGAAGCCGGGACTAGCGGGGCTAGATACGCAGTATTTT
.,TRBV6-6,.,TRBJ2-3,CASSYSIGSEITQYF,TGTGCCAGCAGTTACTCGATAGGTAGCGAGATTACGCAGTATTTT
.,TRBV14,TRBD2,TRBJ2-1,CASSRPGLARVNEQFF,TGTGCCAGCAGCCGTCCGGGACTAGCGCGCGTTAATGAGCAGTTCTTC
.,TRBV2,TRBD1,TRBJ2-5,CASSSRTGYQETQYF,TGTGCCAGCAGTTCTCGGACAGGGTACCAAGAGACCCAGTACTTC
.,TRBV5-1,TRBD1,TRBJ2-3,CASSWGQGLFTDTQYF,TGCGCCAGCAGCTGGGGACAGGGTTTATTCACAGATACGCAGTATTTT
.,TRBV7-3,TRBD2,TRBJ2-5,CASSLSGGPQETQYF,TGTGCCAGCAGCTTAAGCGGGGGACCCCAAGAGACCCAGTACTTC
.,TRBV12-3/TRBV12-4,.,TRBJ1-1,CASSLQGFRTFF,TGTGCCAGCAGTTTGCAGGGCTTTAGAACTTTCTTT
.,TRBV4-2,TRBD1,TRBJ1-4,CASSQGPGTVQTNEKLFF,TGTGCCAGCAGCCAAGGACCCGGGACAGTCCAAACTAATGAAAAACTGTTTTTT
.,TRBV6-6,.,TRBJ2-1,CASSYRGGRSDEQFF,TGTGCCAGCAGTTACAGGGGGGGCCGGTCGGATGAGCAGTTCTTC
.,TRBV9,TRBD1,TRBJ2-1,CASSTGQGYNEQFF,TGTGCCAGCAGCACGGGACAGGGCTACAATGAGCAGTTCTTC
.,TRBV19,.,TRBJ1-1,CASRQVDRNTEAFF,TGTGCCAGCAGACAGGTTGACAGGAACACTGAAGCTTTCTTT
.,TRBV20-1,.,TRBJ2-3,CSASTGSLTDTQYF,TGCAGTGCAAGTACAGGGTCCCTCACAGATACGCAGTATTTT
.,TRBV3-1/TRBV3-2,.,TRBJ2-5,CASSHGSTTVGTQYF,TGTGCCAGCAGCCATGGGTCGACTACGGTGGGTACCCAGTACTTC
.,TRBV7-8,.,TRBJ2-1,CASSLGGRSYNEQFF,TGTGCCAGCAGCTTAGGTGGGAGGTCCTACAATGAGCAGTTCTTC
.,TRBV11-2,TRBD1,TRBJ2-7,CASSLGTGSYEQYF,TGTGCCAGCAGCTTAGGGACAGGGTCCTACGAGCAGTACTTC
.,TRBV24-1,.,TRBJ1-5,CATSDNTGPRDNQPQHF,TGTGCCACCAGTGATAATACAGGACCCAGGGACAATCAGCCCCAGCATTTT